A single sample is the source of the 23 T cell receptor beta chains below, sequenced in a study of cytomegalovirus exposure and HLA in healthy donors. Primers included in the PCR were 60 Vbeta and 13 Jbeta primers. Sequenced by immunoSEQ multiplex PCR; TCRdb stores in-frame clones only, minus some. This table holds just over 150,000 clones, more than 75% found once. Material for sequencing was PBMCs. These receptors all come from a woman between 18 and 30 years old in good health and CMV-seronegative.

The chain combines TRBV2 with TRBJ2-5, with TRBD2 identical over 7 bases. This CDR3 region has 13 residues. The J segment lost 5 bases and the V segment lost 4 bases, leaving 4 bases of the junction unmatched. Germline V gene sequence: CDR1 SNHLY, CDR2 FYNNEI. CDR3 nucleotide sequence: TGTGCCAGCAGTGGCGGGAGAGGCGAGACCCAGTACTTC. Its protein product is CASSGGRGETQYF. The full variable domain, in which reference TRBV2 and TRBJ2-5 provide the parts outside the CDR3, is EPEVTQTPSHQVTQMGQEVILRCVPISNHLYFYWYRQILGQKVEFLVSFYNNEISEKSEIFDDQFSVERPDGSNFTLKIRSTKLEDSAMYFCASSGGRGETQYFGPGTRLLVL.

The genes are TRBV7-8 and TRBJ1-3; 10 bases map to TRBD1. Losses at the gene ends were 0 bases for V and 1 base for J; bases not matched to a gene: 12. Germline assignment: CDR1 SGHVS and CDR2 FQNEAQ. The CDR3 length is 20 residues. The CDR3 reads CASSLARRGRDRGSGNTIYF. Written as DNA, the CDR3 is TGTGCCAGCAGCTTAGCGAGGAGAGGCCGGGACAGGGGTTCTGGAAACACCATATATTTT.

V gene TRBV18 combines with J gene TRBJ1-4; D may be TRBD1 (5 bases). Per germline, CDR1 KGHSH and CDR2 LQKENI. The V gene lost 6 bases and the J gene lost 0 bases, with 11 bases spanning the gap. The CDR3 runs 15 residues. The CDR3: CASSLRGATNEKLFF. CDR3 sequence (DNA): TGTGCCAGCTCCTTAAGGGGTGCAACTAATGAAAAACTGTTTTTT.

The CDR3 is CASRWGGVLYGNTIYF. The CDR3 coding sequence is TGTGCCAGCAGATGGGGGGGGGTCCTCTATGGAAACACCATATATTTT. The genes are TRBV11-2 and TRBJ1-3, with D perhaps TRBD1 (5 bases). Looked up from germline, CDR1 is SGHAT and CDR2 is FQNNGV. Trimming removed 6 bases at V and 3 bases at J, with 18 bases between. This CDR3 comprises 16 residues.

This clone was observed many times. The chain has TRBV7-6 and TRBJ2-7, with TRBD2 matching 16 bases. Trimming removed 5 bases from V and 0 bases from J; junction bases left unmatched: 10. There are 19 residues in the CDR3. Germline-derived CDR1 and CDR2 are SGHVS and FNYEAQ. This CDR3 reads CASSPIFGTSGGASYEQYF. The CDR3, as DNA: TGTGCCAGCAGCCCCATTTTCGGGACTAGCGGGGGGGCCTCCTACGAGCAGTACTTC.

The CDR3 protein is CASSLRTGANSPLHF. The CDR3 DNA is TGTGCCAGTAGTTTACGGACAGGCGCAAATTCACCCCTCCACTTT. The chain carries TRBV19 and TRBJ1-6; 7 positions match TRBD1. Germline-derived CDR1 and CDR2 are LNHDA and SQIVND (reference sequence). J was trimmed by 7 bases and V by 5 bases; bases with no gene match: 8. The CDR3 sequence is 15 residues long.

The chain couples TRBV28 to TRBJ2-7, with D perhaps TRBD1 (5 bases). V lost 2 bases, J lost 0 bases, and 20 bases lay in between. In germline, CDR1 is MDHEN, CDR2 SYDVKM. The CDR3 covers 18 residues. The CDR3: CASSLIGTTRRASYEQYF. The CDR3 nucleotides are TGTGCCAGCAGTTTAATCGGCACTACCCGCAGGGCCTCCTACGAGCAGTACTTC.

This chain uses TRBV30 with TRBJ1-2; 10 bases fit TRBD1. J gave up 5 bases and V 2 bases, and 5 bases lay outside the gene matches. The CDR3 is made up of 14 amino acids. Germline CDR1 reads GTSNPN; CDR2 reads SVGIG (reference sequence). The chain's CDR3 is CAWSLTGGKYGYTF. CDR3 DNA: TGTGCCTGGAGTCTGACAGGGGGCAAGTATGGCTACACCTTC.

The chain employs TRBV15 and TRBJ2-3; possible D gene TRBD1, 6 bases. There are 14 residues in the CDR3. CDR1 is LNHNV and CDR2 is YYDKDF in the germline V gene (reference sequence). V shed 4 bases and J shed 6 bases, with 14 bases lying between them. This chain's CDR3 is CATSTGTGPDTQYF. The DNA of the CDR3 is TGTGCCACCAGCACGGGAACAGGGCCGGATACGCAGTATTTT.

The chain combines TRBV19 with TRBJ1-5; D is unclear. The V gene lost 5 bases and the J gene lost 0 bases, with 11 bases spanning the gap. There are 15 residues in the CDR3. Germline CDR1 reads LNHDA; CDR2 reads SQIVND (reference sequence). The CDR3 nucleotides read TGTGCCAGTAGTGTGGTACACAATAGCAATCAGCCCCAGCATTTT. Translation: CASSVVHNSNQPQHF.

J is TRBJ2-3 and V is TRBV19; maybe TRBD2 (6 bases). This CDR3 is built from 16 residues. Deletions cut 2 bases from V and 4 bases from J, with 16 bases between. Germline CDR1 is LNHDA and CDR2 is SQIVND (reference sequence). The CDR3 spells CASSILSSARPDTQYF. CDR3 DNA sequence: TGTGCCAGTAGTATACTGTCTAGCGCCCGCCCAGATACGCAGTATTTT.

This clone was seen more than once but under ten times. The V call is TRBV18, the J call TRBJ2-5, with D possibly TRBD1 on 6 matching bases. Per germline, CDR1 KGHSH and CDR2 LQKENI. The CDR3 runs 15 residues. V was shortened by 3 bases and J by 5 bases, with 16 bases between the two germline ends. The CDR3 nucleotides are TGTGCCAGCTCACCTTTCGTGGGGGCCGGTGAGACCCAGTACTTC. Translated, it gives CASSPFVGAGETQYF.

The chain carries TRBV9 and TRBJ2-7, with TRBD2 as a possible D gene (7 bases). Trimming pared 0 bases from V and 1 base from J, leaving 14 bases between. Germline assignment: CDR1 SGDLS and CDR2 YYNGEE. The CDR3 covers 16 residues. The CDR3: CASSVGAGADSYEQYF. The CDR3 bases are TGTGCCAGCAGCGTAGGGGCGGGGGCGGATTCCTACGAGCAGTACTTC.

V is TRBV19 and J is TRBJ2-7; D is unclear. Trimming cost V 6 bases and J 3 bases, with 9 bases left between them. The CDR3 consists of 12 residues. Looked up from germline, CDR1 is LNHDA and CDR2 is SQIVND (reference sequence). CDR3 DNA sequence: TGTGCCAGTAGCCAGACTGGCTACGAGCAGTACTTC. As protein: CASSQTGYEQYF.

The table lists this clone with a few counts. The CDR3 sequence: CASSIAGQGGGSDQHF. For the CDR3, the DNA is TGTGCCAGTAGTATAGCGGGACAGGGGGGTGGCAGCGATCAGCATTTT. This sequence joins TRBV19 and TRBJ1-5; 11 nucleotides agree with TRBD1. From germline, CDR1 is LNHDA and CDR2 SQIVND (reference sequence). CDR3 size: 16 residues. Unmatched junction bases numbered 12, after V lost 1 base and J lost 13 bases.

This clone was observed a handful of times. In DNA, the CDR3 is TGTGCCAGCAGCATTGACCCCCATAGGGGTGGCTACACCTTC. Amino acids: CASSIDPHRGGYTF. The rearrangement uses TRBV21-1 and TRBJ1-2; the D segment call TRBD1 is taken from the table without a DNA check. TRBV21-1 is a listed pseudogene. The length of the CDR3 is 14 residues.

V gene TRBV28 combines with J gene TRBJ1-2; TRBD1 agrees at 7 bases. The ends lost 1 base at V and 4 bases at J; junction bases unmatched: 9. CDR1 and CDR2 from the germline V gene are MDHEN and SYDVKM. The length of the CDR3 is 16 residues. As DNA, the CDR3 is TGTGCCAGCAGTTTATTAGGGGGCGCGCCTTTCTATGGCTACACCTTC. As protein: CASSLLGGAPFYGYTF.

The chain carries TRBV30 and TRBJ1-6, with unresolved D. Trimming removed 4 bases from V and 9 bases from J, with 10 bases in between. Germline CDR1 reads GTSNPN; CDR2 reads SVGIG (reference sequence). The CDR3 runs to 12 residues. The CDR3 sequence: CAWNEHGSPLHF. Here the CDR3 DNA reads TGTGCCTGGAACGAACATGGTTCACCCCTCCACTTT.

The CDR3 spells CASSLNKGANEKLFF. CDR3 DNA: TGCGCCAGCAGCCTCAACAAAGGGGCTAATGAAAAACTGTTTTTT. The chain links TRBV5-1 to TRBJ1-4, with a possible D match to TRBD1 (5 bases). The V end was cut by 4 bases, the J end by 3 bases, with 13 bases between. In germline, CDR1 is SGHRS, CDR2 YFSETQ. This CDR3 has 15 amino acids.

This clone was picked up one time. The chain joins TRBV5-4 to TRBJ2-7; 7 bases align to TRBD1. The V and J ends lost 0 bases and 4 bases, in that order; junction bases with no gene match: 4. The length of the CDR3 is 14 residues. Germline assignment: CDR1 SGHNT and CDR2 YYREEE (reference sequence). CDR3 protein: CASSLDRGLYEQYF. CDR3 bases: TGTGCCAGCAGCTTGGATAGGGGGCTTTACGAGCAGTACTTC.

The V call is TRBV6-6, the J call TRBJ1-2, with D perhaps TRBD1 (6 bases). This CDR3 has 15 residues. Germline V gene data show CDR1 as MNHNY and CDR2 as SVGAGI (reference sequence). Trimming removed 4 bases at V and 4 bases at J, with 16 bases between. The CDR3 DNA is TGTGCCAGCAGTTTAAGTCAGGGGAGAATCTATGGCTACACCTTC. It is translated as CASSLSQGRIYGYTF.

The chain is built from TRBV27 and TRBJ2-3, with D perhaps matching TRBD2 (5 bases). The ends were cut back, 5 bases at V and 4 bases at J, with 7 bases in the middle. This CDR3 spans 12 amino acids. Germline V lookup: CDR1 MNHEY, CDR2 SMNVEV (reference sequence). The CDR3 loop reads CASSMGADTQYF. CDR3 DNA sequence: TGTGCCAGCAGTATGGGAGCAGATACGCAGTATTTT.

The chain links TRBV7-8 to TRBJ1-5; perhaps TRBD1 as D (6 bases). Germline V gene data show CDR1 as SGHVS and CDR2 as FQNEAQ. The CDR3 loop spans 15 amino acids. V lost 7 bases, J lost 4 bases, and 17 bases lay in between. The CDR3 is CASNLGGVGNQPQHF. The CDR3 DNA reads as TGTGCCAGCAACCTAGGGGGGGTTGGGAATCAGCCCCAGCATTTT.